This is a list of T cell receptor beta chains from one sample in a study of T cell therapy after organ transplantation. The repertoire was sequenced with immunoSEQ multiplex PCR; TCRdb's copy has only in-frame clones and lacks some. The sample contains some 2,100 clones, 75% to 95% of which appear only once. The antigens for these receptors are not known. Sequencing used CD8+ T cells from blood, obtained before autologous CMV-specific T cell therapy. The receptor set was obtained from a human patient who had received a solid organ transplant and had CMV disease. Each CDR3 is given with its conserved first and last residue. Fields, in order: D gene, J gene, V gene, clone size, CDR3 protein, CDR3 DNA. D genes are given only for firm matches. Some rows mark clone size as missing; the rest say once, few, many or name a class of expanded clone.

.,TRBJ2-1,TRBV7-3,.,CASSLTQGSSYNEQFF,TGTGCCAGCAGCTTAACACAGGGTAGCTCCTACAATGAGCAGTTCTTC
TRBD2,TRBJ2-1,TRBV5-6,.,CASSIGTSKGQFF,TGTGCCAGCAGCATCGGGACTAGTAAAGGGCAGTTCTTC
TRBD1,TRBJ2-7,TRBV28,once,CASSSGQGGYEQYF,TGTGCCAGCAGCTCCGGACAGGGTGGGTACGAGCAGTACTTC
TRBD1,TRBJ2-7,TRBV7-9,.,CASRPGTGGLEQYF,TGTGCCAGCAGACCCGGGACAGGGGGCTTAGAGCAGTACTTC
.,TRBJ1-1,TRBV5-6,.,CASSLSGTGTEAFF,TGTGCCAGCAGCTTGTCCGGCACCGGCACTGAAGCTTTCTTT
.,TRBJ2-1,TRBV4-3,.,CASSQDRGMNEQFF,TGCGCCAGCAGCCAAGATCGGGGTATGAATGAGCAGTTCTTC
.,TRBJ1-1,TRBV7-1,.,CASSPGSTEAFF,TGTGCCAGCAGCCCGGGAAGCACTGAAGCTTTCTTT
.,TRBJ1-1,TRBV6-5,.,CASSYSGENTEAFF,TGTGCCAGCAGTTATTCAGGGGAGAACACTGAAGCTTTCTTT
TRBD2,TRBJ2-7,TRBV10-2,.,CATSGGFYEQYF,TGCGCCACCAGCGGGGGGTTCTACGAGCAGTACTTC
.,TRBJ1-1,TRBV27,.,CASSLTVFSFTEAFF,TGTGCCAGCAGTTTGACAGTATTCTCCTTCACTGAAGCTTTCTTT
.,TRBJ2-1,TRBV30,.,CAWSIGGVNEQFF,TGTGCCTGGAGTATAGGGGGGGTCAATGAGCAGTTCTTC
TRBD1,TRBJ1-5,TRBV19,.,CASSITGTGHQPQHF,TGTGCCAGTAGTATAACCGGGACAGGACATCAGCCCCAGCATTTT
.,TRBJ1-6,TRBV19,.,CASSMTVSYNSPLHF,TGTGCCAGTAGTATGACAGTCTCCTATAATTCACCCCTCCACTTT
.,TRBJ2-1,TRBV4-3,.,CASSQGGSHEQFF,TGCGCCAGCAGCCAAGGGGGGAGCCATGAGCAGTTCTTC
.,TRBJ2-7,TRBV5-4,.,CASSLSMKTEQYF,TGTGCCAGCAGCTTGAGTATGAAAACCGAGCAGTACTTC
.,TRBJ1-1,TRBV11-2,once,CASSLAPGADTEAFF,TGTGCCAGCAGCTTAGCCCCGGGTGCGGACACTGAAGCTTTCTTT
TRBD2,TRBJ2-1,TRBV6-4,once,CASSDSERGGYNEQFF,TGTGCCAGCAGTGACTCGGAGCGGGGGGGGTACAATGAGCAGTTCTTC
.,TRBJ2-4,TRBV28,few,CATGTAQVIQYF,TGTGCCACCGGGACGGCCCAGGTCATTCAGTACTTC
.,TRBJ1-2,TRBV10-2,.,CASRDGANYGYTF,TGCGCCAGCAGGGACGGAGCTAACTATGGCTACACCTTC
.,TRBJ2-7,TRBV27,.,CASSVTGYEQYF,TGTGCCAGCAGTGTTACTGGCTACGAGCAGTACTTC
.,TRBJ1-6,TRBV5-4,.,CASSLGNSPLHF,TGTGCCAGCAGCTTGGGTAATTCACCCCTCCACTTT
TRBD1,TRBJ2-7,TRBV10-3,.,CAIRPGQGSYEQYF,TGTGCCATCAGACCGGGACAGGGGTCCTACGAGCAGTACTTC
.,TRBJ2-7,TRBV11-2,.,CASNQGGAYEQYF,TGTGCCAGCAATCAAGGGGGGGCCTACGAGCAGTACTTC
.,TRBJ2-7,TRBV7-2,once,CASSLAGGGSYEQYF,TGTGCCAGCAGCTTAGCTGGGGGTGGCTCCTACGAGCAGTACTTC
TRBD1,TRBJ2-1,TRBV15,few,CATSNPRDRGNNEQFF,TGTGCCACCAGCAATCCCCGGGACAGGGGGAACAATGAGCAGTTCTTC
.,TRBJ1-1,TRBV4-3,.,CASSQEAESEAFF,TGCGCCAGCAGCCAAGAAGCAGAAAGTGAAGCTTTCTTT
.,TRBJ2-7,TRBV6-1,.,CASSAQVEAYEQYF,TGTGCCAGCAGTGCCCAGGTAGAAGCCTACGAGCAGTACTTC
.,TRBJ2-5,TRBV9,.,CASSVARGSGQETQYF,TGTGCCAGCAGCGTAGCTCGGGGTAGCGGACAAGAGACCCAGTACTTC
.,TRBJ2-1,TRBV19,.,CASSILDYDNEQFF,TGTGCCAGTAGTATATTGGACTACGACAATGAGCAGTTCTTC
TRBD1,TRBJ2-7,TRBV28,.,CASSSPVTGSYEQYF,TGTGCCAGCAGTTCCCCCGTGACAGGGTCTTACGAGCAGTACTTC
.,TRBJ2-2,TRBV6-4,few,CASSEGNTGELFF,TGTGCCAGCAGTGAAGGGAACACCGGGGAGCTGTTTTTT
TRBD1,TRBJ2-3,TRBV5-1,.,CAGSLEGGFTDTQYF,TGCGCCGGCAGCTTGGAAGGGGGCTTCACAGATACGCAGTATTTT
.,TRBJ2-1,TRBV7-6,.,CASSRDGGPEQFF,TGTGCCAGCAGCAGAGATGGCGGCCCTGAGCAGTTCTTC
.,TRBJ2-3,TRBV5-1,.,CASSLYGTDTQYF,TGCGCCAGCAGCTTATACGGCACAGATACGCAGTATTTT
.,TRBJ2-3,TRBV7-6,.,CASSLADSTDTQYF,TGTGCCAGCAGCTTGGCGGATAGCACAGATACGCAGTATTTT
TRBD2,TRBJ2-3,TRBV19,.,CASSSRLAATLDTQYF,TGTGCCAGTAGTAGTAGACTAGCGGCGACGCTCGATACGCAGTATTTT
.,TRBJ2-3,TRBV19,once,CASKTGTSTDTQYF,TGTGCCAGTAAGACAGGGACTAGCACAGATACGCAGTATTTT
TRBD2,TRBJ2-1,TRBV7-3,.,CASSSPLGGRAYEQFF,TGTGCCAGCAGCTCCCCCCTGGGCGGGAGGGCCTATGAGCAGTTCTTC
.,TRBJ1-5,TRBV5-6,.,CASSGPQGQPQHF,TGTGCCAGCAGCGGACCACAGGGACAGCCCCAGCATTTT
TRBD1,TRBJ2-2,TRBV7-6,.,CAGSARQGSDTGELFF,TGTGCCGGCAGCGCCAGACAGGGGAGCGACACCGGGGAGCTGTTTTTT
.,TRBJ2-7,TRBV27,.,CASGVGGYEQYF,TGTGCCAGCGGCGTGGGGGGCTACGAGCAGTACTTC
.,TRBJ2-1,TRBV4-3,.,CASSQDSGPTDNEQFF,TGCGCCAGCAGCCAAGATAGTGGGCCGACGGACAATGAGCAGTTCTTC